The 28 T cell receptor beta chains given below trace back to one sample, sequenced in a study of blood T cells in healthy people across ages. With a J-beta primer mix and a sample-barcoded 5' primer, a second PCR ran about 7 to 11 cycles. TCRdb called the 5' RACE reads again in MiXCR, with one record for every CDR3 protein. The data hold around 800,000 distinct CDR3 sequences, with more than 40% observed a single time. Sequenced sample: blood. These receptors all stem from a man in his 60s in good health.

The chain couples TRBV4-2 to TRBJ1-2, with D tentatively TRBD1 (6 bases). The germline V gene has CDR1 LGHNA and CDR2 YNFKEQ. Trimming cost V 7 bases and J 6 bases, with 24 bases left between them. This CDR3 is 16 amino acids long. In DNA, the CDR3 is TGTGCCAGCAACCGAAGGGCAGGGGAAGTTTGGGATGGCTACACCTTC. This codes for CASNRRAGEVWDGYTF.

V and J are TRBV7-2 and TRBJ2-2; D is uncertain. V lost 3 bases, J lost 5 bases, and 13 bases lay in between. Germline V gives CDR1 SGHTA, CDR2 FQGNSA. CDR3 length equals 15 residues. CDR3 coding DNA: TGTGCCAGCAGCTTCGGAAACGAGGCGACCGGGGAGCTGTTTTTT. Its protein product is CASSFGNEATGELFF. The full variable domain, rest sourced from reference TRBV7-2 and TRBJ2-2, is GAGVSQSPSNKVTEKGKDVELRCDPISGHTALYWYRQSLGQGLEFLIYFQGNSAPDKSGLPSDRFSAERTGGSVSTLTIQRTQQEDSAVYLCASSFGNEATGELFFGEGSRLTVL.

The chain uses TRBV14 and TRBJ1-1; the D is unclear. Trimming shortened V by 2 bases and J by 1 base, and 11 bases separated the two germline ends. The germline V gene encodes CDR1 SGHDN and CDR2 FVKESK. The CDR3 is made up of 15 amino acids. The CDR3 region is CASSQTITGNTEAFF. The CDR3 DNA follows: TGTGCCAGCAGCCAAACCATTACCGGGAACACTGAAGCTTTCTTT.

The chain combines TRBV12-3 or TRBV12-4 with TRBJ2-3; D remains ambiguous. The CDR3 consists of 12 residues. V was pared by 4 bases and J by 5 bases, with 7 bases between. This CDR3 reads CASSWGLDTQYF. CDR3 sequence (DNA): TGTGCCAGCAGTTGGGGTTTAGATACGCAGTATTTT.

The chain employs TRBV24-1 and TRBJ2-3, with TRBD2 identical over 9 bases. The CDR3 is made up of 18 amino acids. J lost 4 bases, V lost 4 bases, and 14 bases had no gene match. Germline V gene lookup returns CDR1 KGHDR and CDR2 SFDVKD. The CDR3 loop is CATSDPGRKAGGADTQYF. For the CDR3, the DNA is TGTGCCACCAGTGACCCCGGACGGAAAGCGGGAGGAGCAGATACGCAGTATTTT.

V is TRBV6-5 and J is TRBJ1-6; 7 nucleotides agree with TRBD1. V was clipped by 4 bases and J by 14 bases; unmatched bases: 5. CDR1 is MNHEY and CDR2 is SVGAGI in the germline V gene. CDR3 length: 12 amino acids. CDR3 amino acids: CASSLQGRALHF. CDR3 in DNA: TGTGCCAGCAGTTTACAGGGGCGGGCCCTCCACTTT.

The chain uses TRBV5-1 and TRBJ2-1; 10 bases fit TRBD2. J lost 8 bases, V lost 4 bases, and 12 bases had no gene match. CDR3 length: 16 residues. The germline gives CDR1 SGHRS, CDR2 YFSETQ. In nucleotides, the CDR3 is TGCGCCAGCAGCCCCCCGAGCGGGGGGGCCCTCGATGAGCAGTTCTTC. It codes for CASSPPSGGALDEQFF.

V and J are TRBV12-3 or TRBV12-4 and TRBJ2-6, with unresolved D. Trimming pared 10 bases from V and 0 bases from J, leaving 19 bases between. The CDR3 contains 17 residues. CDR3 sequence reads: CAIIDGPSGSGANVLTF. DNA for the CDR3: TGTGCCATCATAGACGGGCCTTCGGGCTCTGGGGCCAACGTCCTGACTTTC.

The CDR3 sequence: CSAQSQSTDTQYF. The DNA for the CDR3 is TGCAGTGCCCAAAGCCAGTCCACAGATACGCAGTATTTT. This sequence joins TRBV20-1 and TRBJ2-3; D ambiguous. Germline values: CDR1 DFQATT, CDR2 SNEGSKA (reference sequence). The length of the CDR3 is 13 residues. V was trimmed by 6 bases and J by 2 bases, leaving 12 bases between them.

This clonotype appeared a few times. One end of the junction fails to match germline, which may point to a read error. CDR3 region: CASSLAGGQADTQYF. DNA of the CDR3: TGTGCCAGCAGCCTAGCGGGGGGCCAGGCAGATACGCAGTATTTT. This rearrangement joins TRBV7-2 to TRBJ2-3, with TRBD2 matching 11 bases. Germline CDR1 and CDR2: SGHTA and FQGNSA. The CDR3 contains 15 residues.

This clonotype has a count of ten or more. The chain has TRBV20-1 and TRBJ2-5, with 10 bases that match TRBD1. The germline CDR1 and CDR2 sequences are DFQATT and SNEGSKA (reference sequence). The trim removed 2 bases at V and 3 bases at J, leaving 3 bases unmatched. The CDR3 is 14 residues long. CDR3 DNA sequence: TGCAGTGCTAGACAGGACAGGGGGAAAGAGACCCAGTACTTC. As protein: CSARQDRGKETQYF.

The J gene is TRBJ2-4, the V gene TRBV3-1; 7 nucleotides agree with TRBD1. The V gene end was trimmed by 1 base and the J gene end by 10 bases; junction bases not matched to a gene: 10. The CDR3 loop spans 15 amino acids. Germline lookup yields CDR1 LGHDT and CDR2 YNNKEL (reference sequence). DNA of the CDR3: TGTGCCAGCAGCCAAGTTTACAGGGGCCATGGGATTCAGTACTTC. It translates to CASSQVYRGHGIQYF. Supplemented by reference TRBV3-1 and TRBJ2-4, the full variable domain reads DTAVSQTPKYLVTQMGNDKSIKCEQNLGHDTMYWYKQDSKKFLKIMFSYNNKELIINETVPNRFSPKSPDKAHLNLHINSLELGDSAVYFCASSQVYRGHGIQYFGAGTRLSVL.

This clonotype occurred a few times. V and J are TRBV15 and TRBJ2-1; possible D gene TRBD2, 7 bases. The V gene's germline CDR1 is LNHNV and CDR2 YYDKDF (reference sequence). The CDR3 sequence is 17 residues long. V was shortened by 4 bases and J by 8 bases, with 24 bases between the two germline ends. CDR3 nucleotides: TGTGCCACCAGCACAAAAGTTCGGGGGGCCTCCCACCATGAGCAGTTCTTC. This translates into CATSTKVRGASHHEQFF.

This clonotype has just a few counts. This chain uses TRBV5-1 with TRBJ2-1, with D maybe TRBD2 (6 bases). The CDR3 extends over 14 amino acids. Trimming took off 4 bases at V and 6 bases at J, with 14 bases between the two ends. CDR1 is SGHRS, CDR2 YFSETQ, per germline. In DNA form, the CDR3 reads TGCGCCAGCAGCCCGGAGGGTCTAGGCAATGAGCAGTTCTTC. It translates to CASSPEGLGNEQFF.

This clonotype came up many times. The chain joins TRBV6-5 to TRBJ1-2; D not certain. Between the trimmed V and J ends, which lost 6 bases and 1 base, there was a span of 6 bases. In germline, CDR1 is MNHEY, CDR2 SVGAGI. The CDR3 has 12 amino acids. Here the CDR3 DNA reads TGTGCCAGCAGCGAAAATAACTATGGCTACACCTTC. Protein product: CASSENNYGYTF.

This clonotype was picked up a small number of times. The V gene is TRBV4-3, the J gene TRBJ1-6; no definite D call. Germline CDR1 and CDR2: LGHNA and YSLEER. CDR3 length: 18 amino acids. Trimming left V 5 bases short and J 0 bases short, with 17 bases between. Here the CDR3 reads CASSVFESGSSYNSPLHF. CDR3 coding DNA: TGCGCCAGCAGCGTTTTTGAGTCCGGAAGCTCCTATAATTCACCCCTCCACTTT.

The chain is built from TRBV20-1 and TRBJ2-3; D tentatively fits TRBD1 or TRBD2 (5 bases each). Trimming took off 0 bases at V and 8 bases at J, with 21 bases between the two ends. In germline, CDR1 is DFQATT, CDR2 SNEGSKA (reference sequence). The CDR3 sequence is 16 residues long. Here the CDR3 reads CSARDTLRQGVGTQYF. In DNA, the CDR3 is TGCAGTGCTAGAGATACGTTGCGGCAGGGAGTTGGTACGCAGTATTTT.

This clonotype came up a few times. This chain joins TRBV5-6 and TRBJ2-7; TRBD1 agrees at 9 bases. With 3 bases clipped from V and 0 bases from J, the junction kept 4 bases outside the gene matches. This CDR3 region has 15 residues. Germline V lookup: CDR1 SGHDT, CDR2 YYEEEE. CDR3 in amino acids: CASSWTGVLSYEQYF. CDR3 in DNA: TGTGCCAGCAGCTGGACAGGGGTCCTCTCCTACGAGCAGTACTTC. The variable domain in full, completed from reference TRBV5-6 and TRBJ2-7, reads DAGVTQSPTHLIKTRGQQVTLRCSPKSGHDTVSWYQQALGQGPQFIFQYYEEEERQRGNFPDRFSGHQFPNYSSELNVNALLLGDSALYLCASSWTGVLSYEQYFGPGTRLTVT.

The CDR3 spells CSASPSGGRSIQYF. CDR3 in DNA: TGCAGTGCTAGTCCTAGCGGGGGGAGGAGCATTCAGTACTTC. The chain carries TRBV20-1 and TRBJ2-4; 11 bases map to TRBD2. The CDR3 runs to 14 residues. The germline V gene has CDR1 DFQATT and CDR2 SNEGSKA (reference sequence). V trimming: 3 bases; J trimming: 9 bases; junction bases outside the gene matches: 7.

This clonotype has just a few counts. The CDR3 nucleotides read TGTGCCAGCAGACAGGGTTTCGGTAACTATGGCTACACCTTC. Translating gives CASRQGFGNYGYTF. The rearrangement uses TRBV2 and TRBJ1-2, with D possibly matching TRBD1 (6 bases). V dropped 6 bases and J dropped 1 base, with 12 bases sitting between them. This CDR3 has 14 amino acids. Looked up from germline, CDR1 is SNHLY and CDR2 is FYNNEI.

In its sample, this clonotype was seen a few times. The V gene is TRBV20-1, the J gene TRBJ2-1, with D perhaps matching TRBD2 (6 bases). The CDR3 is 14 residues long. Germline CDR1 is DFQATT and CDR2 is SNEGSKA (reference sequence). The V and J ends lost 2 bases and 0 bases respectively, with 8 bases between them. CDR3 sequence (DNA): TGCAGTGCTAGATTGGGAGGCTCCTACAATGAGCAGTTCTTC. It is translated as CSARLGGSYNEQFF.

Written as DNA, the CDR3 is TGTGCCAGCAGCTCCCCTGTAGGCCGGGGGACGCAGTATTTT. Protein sequence: CASSSPVGRGTQYF. The V gene is TRBV7-3, the J gene TRBJ2-3; weak D call: TRBD2 (6 bases). Looked up from germline, CDR1 is SGHTA and CDR2 is FQGTGA. V was trimmed by 4 bases and J by 9 bases, leaving 17 bases between them. The CDR3 loop spans 14 amino acids.

The chain joins TRBV6-2 or TRBV6-3 to TRBJ2-1; TRBD1 aligns across 7 bases. CDR3 length: 16 residues. With 4 bases clipped from V and 1 base from J, the junction kept 7 bases outside the gene matches. CDR1 is MNHEY, CDR2 SVGEGT, per germline. The CDR3 sequence: CASSSTPGQSYNEQFF. Written as DNA, the CDR3 is TGTGCCAGCAGTTCAACTCCGGGACAGTCCTACAATGAGCAGTTCTTC.

This clonotype was seen repeatedly, ten times or more. The rearrangement joins TRBV2 to TRBJ2-4; TRBD1 matches 7 bases. CDR1 is SNHLY and CDR2 is FYNNEI in the germline V gene. V dropped 5 bases and J dropped 9; count of bases not matched to a gene: 10. The CDR3 runs 14 residues. This CDR3 is CASSLGGQIGIQYF. The DNA of the CDR3 is TGTGCCAGCAGTTTAGGGGGCCAGATTGGCATTCAGTACTTC.

J is TRBJ2-4 and V is TRBV5-1, with 7 bases that match TRBD1. Germline assignment: CDR1 SGHRS and CDR2 YFSETQ. This CDR3 has 14 amino acids. J lost 7 bases, V lost 4 bases, and 8 bases had no gene match. This chain's CDR3 is CASSRDSIMNIQYF. CDR3 nucleotide sequence: TGCGCCAGCAGCCGGGACAGTATCATGAACATTCAGTACTTC.

This clonotype was observed a handful of times. CDR3 amino acids: CASSPLAGTTDTQYF. As DNA, the CDR3 is TGTGCCAGCTCACCACTAGCGGGGACCACAGATACGCAGTATTTT. The genes are TRBV18 and TRBJ2-3; the match to TRBD2 covers 8 bases. Looked up from germline, CDR1 is KGHSH and CDR2 is LQKENI. The CDR3 contains 15 residues. Trimming cost V 1 base and J 2 bases; bases outside gene matches: 2.

V gene TRBV2 combines with J gene TRBJ1-2; TRBD1 is a possible D gene (5 bases). In germline, CDR1 is SNHLY, CDR2 FYNNEI. Between the trimmed V and J ends, which lost 6 bases and 7 bases, there was a span of 15 bases. This CDR3 region has 13 residues. In nucleotides, the CDR3 is TGTGCCAGCAGGGCTGACAGTTTGCTTGGCTACACCTTC. Its translation: CASRADSLLGYTF.

This clonotype showed up just a few times. This chain joins TRBV11-3 and TRBJ2-1; 13 bases are shared with TRBD2. Germline CDR1 reads SGHNT; CDR2 reads YENEEA. V lost 5 bases to trimming and J lost 6 bases; unmatched junction nucleotides: 4. The CDR3 loop spans 15 amino acids. Here the CDR3 reads CASSARLAGGNEQFF. The CDR3 coding sequence is TGTGCCAGCAGCGCCCGACTAGCGGGGGGCAATGAGCAGTTCTTC.